The 23 T cell receptor beta chains below all came from one sample that was sequenced in a study of T cells after yellow fever vaccination. Each CDR3 protein is one row after TCRdb ran MiXCR on the 5' RACE reads. This sample carries 150,000 to 200,000 distinct CDR3 sequences, roughly 9.6% of them seen once, and the ten largest clones take around 34%. The source material was CD8+ T cells sorted from PBMCs, sampled 15 days after the yellow fever booster vaccination. The receptors shown here come from a man between 18 and 35 years old who received the YFV17D yellow fever vaccine.

There are a few counts of this clonotype. The chain has TRBV12-3 or TRBV12-4 and TRBJ2-1; 9 bases are shared with TRBD2. The trim removed 3 bases at V and 7 bases at J, leaving 4 bases unmatched. This CDR3 has 14 residues. The CDR3 here is CASSFMGLANEQFF. The DNA for the CDR3 is TGTGCCAGCAGTTTTATGGGACTAGCTAATGAGCAGTTCTTC.

This clonotype was detected many times. The V call is TRBV4-3, the J call TRBJ2-3; 11 positions agree with TRBD2. V was clipped by 0 bases and J by 2 bases; unmatched bases: 7. Germline loops: CDR1 LGHNA, CDR2 YSLEER. The CDR3 has 18 residues. CDR3 in DNA: TGCGCCAGCAGCCAAGATATCCTAGCGGGGGGATACACAGATACGCAGTATTTT. It yields the protein CASSQDILAGGYTDTQYF.

The chain carries TRBV7-3 and TRBJ2-1; possibly TRBD1 or TRBD2 for D (5 bases each). This CDR3 is built from 17 residues. Germline lookup yields CDR1 SGHTA and CDR2 FQGTGA. V dropped 5 bases and J dropped 9 bases, with 26 bases sitting between them. This CDR3 reads CASSLPSTLTTGGEQFF. The CDR3 coding sequence is TGTGCCAGCAGCCTGCCTAGCACATTGACCACAGGTGGTGAGCAGTTCTTC.

By share, this clonotype ranks as large. This sequence joins TRBV7-2 and TRBJ2-1; 13 bases are shared with TRBD2. V shed 1 base, J shed 6 bases, and the junction held 0 bases outside the gene matches. CDR1 and CDR2 (germline): SGHTA, FQGNSA. The CDR3 covers 15 residues. For the CDR3, the DNA is TGTGCCAGCAGCTTAGGACTAGCGGGGGGCAATGAGCAGTTCTTC. This codes for CASSLGLAGGNEQFF. The full variable domain, its missing parts supplied by reference TRBV7-2 and TRBJ2-1, is GAGVSQSPSNKVTEKGKDVELRCDPISGHTALYWYRQSLGQGLEFLIYFQGNSAPDKSGLPSDRFSAERTGGSVSTLTIQRTQQEDSAVYLCASSLGLAGGNEQFFGPGTRLTVL.

This clonotype was detected only a few times. The gene calls are TRBV11-2 and TRBJ2-1; no reliable D call. CDR1 and CDR2 (germline): SGHAT, FQNNGV. CDR3 size: 16 residues. V was pared by 5 bases and J by 6 bases, with 20 bases between. CDR3 in amino acids: CASSPPGLPEVNEQFF. As DNA, the CDR3 is TGTGCCAGCAGCCCTCCGGGCCTTCCAGAGGTCAATGAGCAGTTCTTC.

V usage is TRBV5-6 and J usage is TRBJ2-1; TRBD1 is a possible D gene (5 bases). The CDR3 sequence is 13 residues long. Trimming pared 0 bases from V and 7 bases from J, leaving 8 bases between. Germline values: CDR1 SGHDT, CDR2 YYEEEE. CDR3 sequence reads: CASSLVGANEQFF. The CDR3, as DNA: TGTGCCAGCAGCTTGGTAGGGGCGAATGAGCAGTTCTTC. The variable domain in full, completed from reference TRBV5-6 and TRBJ2-1, reads DAGVTQSPTHLIKTRGQQVTLRCSPKSGHDTVSWYQQALGQGPQFIFQYYEEEERQRGNFPDRFSGHQFPNYSSELNVNALLLGDSALYLCASSLVGANEQFFGPGTRLTVL.

This rearrangement joins TRBV5-1 to TRBJ1-1, with 8 bases that match TRBD1. J was trimmed by 4 bases and V by 4 bases; bases with no gene match: 6. The CDR3 length is 14 residues. Germline V lookup: CDR1 SGHRS, CDR2 YFSETQ. CDR3 amino acids: CASSDPGGGTEAFF. Here the CDR3 DNA reads TGCGCCAGCAGCGACCCAGGGGGCGGCACTGAAGCTTTCTTT.

This clonotype was seen a handful of times. The chain carries TRBV24-1 and TRBJ2-1, with a weak D call TRBD2 (7 bases). Looked up from germline, CDR1 is KGHDR and CDR2 is SFDVKD. The CDR3 is 15 residues long. The ends were cut back, 2 bases at V and 5 bases at J, with 12 bases in the middle. The CDR3 nucleotides read TGTGCCACCAGTGATTCGGGGGGCCCACACAATGAGCAGTTCTTC. Its translation is CATSDSGGPHNEQFF.

The sample holds many counts of this clonotype. The chain couples TRBV6-6 to TRBJ2-7; D is uncertain. V was trimmed by 5 bases and J by 0 bases, leaving 5 bases between them. This CDR3 has 12 amino acids. Germline V gives CDR1 MNHNY, CDR2 SVGAGI (reference sequence). Here the CDR3 reads CASSRDSYEQYV. The CDR3 coding sequence is TGTGCCAGCAGTCGTGACTCCTACGAGCAGTACGTC.

This clonotype was observed a handful of times. V is TRBV4-3 and J is TRBJ2-3, with TRBD2 matching 12 bases. Looked up from germline, CDR1 is LGHNA and CDR2 is YSLEER. The CDR3 consists of 16 residues. The V and J ends lost 3 bases and 4 bases, in that order; junction bases with no gene match: 5. CDR3 in amino acids: CASSQPSGGAADTQYF. CDR3 DNA: TGCGCCAGCAGCCAGCCTAGCGGGGGGGCCGCAGATACGCAGTATTTT.

This chain links TRBV7-9 with TRBJ1-2; D gene unclear. Germline V gene lookup returns CDR1 SEHNR and CDR2 FQNEAQ (reference sequence). CDR3 length: 11 residues. V gave up 6 bases and J gave up 8 bases, with 10 bases separating them. The CDR3 DNA sequence: TGTGCCAGCAGTCCCCCCCGGGGCTACACCTTC. This codes for CASSPPRGYTF. The complete variable domain, with remaining parts taken from reference TRBV7-9 and TRBJ1-2, reads DTGVSQNPRHKITKRGQNVTFRCDPISEHNRLYWYRQTLGQGPEFLTYFQNEAQLEKSRLLSDRFSAERPKGSFSTLEIQRTEQGDSAMYLCASSPPRGYTFGSGTRLTVV.

This clonotype was counted between two and nine times. The chain links TRBV5-1 to TRBJ1-1, with a weak D call TRBD1 (5 bases). The germline gives CDR1 SGHRS, CDR2 YFSETQ. V was cut by 5 bases and J by 7 bases, with 18 bases left in between. CDR3 length equals 14 residues. The DNA of the CDR3 is TGCGCCAGCAGGCAATTAATCATGAGGGGTGAAGCTTTCTTT. This translates into CASRQLIMRGEAFF.

The V call is TRBV5-4, the J call TRBJ2-7; TRBD2 is a possible D gene (6 bases). Between the trimmed V and J ends, which lost 3 bases and 5 bases, there was a span of 12 bases. This CDR3 has 13 amino acids. Looked up from germline, CDR1 is SGHNT and CDR2 is YYREEE (reference sequence). DNA for the CDR3: TGTGCCAGCAGCTCCGGGAGTTACGACGAGCAGTACGTC. This codes for CASSSGSYDEQYV.

The chain joins TRBV29-1 to TRBJ2-2, with TRBD1 as a possible D gene (5 bases). Between the trimmed V and J ends, which lost 5 bases and 2 bases, there was a span of 9 bases. The CDR3 loop spans 13 amino acids. CDR1 SQVTM and CDR2 ANQGSEA come from the germline V gene. CDR3 loop: CSVQGYNTGELFF. The CDR3 DNA reads TGCAGCGTTCAGGGCTATAACACCGGGGAGCTGTTTTTT.

This clonotype showed up many times. The rearrangement uses TRBV7-2 and TRBJ2-6; D is undetermined. The CDR3 contains 16 residues. V was clipped by 5 bases and J by 4 bases, with 15 bases between them. Germline assignment: CDR1 SGHTA and CDR2 FQGNSA. CDR3 residues: CASSPWTAQGANVLTF. As DNA, the CDR3 is TGTGCCAGCAGCCCCTGGACCGCTCAGGGGGCCAACGTCCTGACTTTC. Together with reference TRBV7-2 and TRBJ2-6, the CDR3 gives the full variable domain: GAGVSQSPSNKVTEKGKDVELRCDPISGHTALYWYRQSLGQGLEFLIYFQGNSAPDKSGLPSDRFSAERTGGSVSTLTIQRTQQEDSAVYLCASSPWTAQGANVLTFGAGSRLTVL.

The rearrangement links TRBV5-6 to TRBJ2-7, with 7 bases aligning to TRBD1. V lost 3 bases and J lost 1; bases outside the gene matches: 4. Germline lookup yields CDR1 SGHDT and CDR2 YYEEEE. CDR3 length: 14 amino acids. The CDR3 reads CASSYPQGSYEQYV. CDR3 nucleotides: TGTGCCAGCAGCTACCCACAGGGGTCCTACGAGCAGTACGTC.

This clonotype was detected many times. The rearrangement uses TRBV7-9 and TRBJ1-2; no reliable D call. This CDR3 comprises 15 residues. Germline assignment: CDR1 SEHNR and CDR2 FQNEAQ (reference sequence). Trimming stripped 2 bases from V and 1 base from J, with 11 bases between. Here the CDR3 reads CASSLNSGSNYGYTF. As DNA, the CDR3 is TGTGCCAGCAGCTTAAATAGCGGCAGTAACTATGGCTACACCTTC.

Only a few counts were recorded for this clonotype. V usage is TRBV5-8 and J usage is TRBJ1-2; D may be TRBD1 (6 bases). The V and J ends lost 1 base and 0 bases respectively, with 10 bases between them. Germline CDR1 reads SGHTS; CDR2 reads YDEGEE. The CDR3 totals 15 residues. Written as DNA, the CDR3 is TGTGCCAGCAGCTTGAGGGGGGAAACTAACTATGGCTACACCTTC. It translates to CASSLRGETNYGYTF.

This clonotype turned up a few times. The V and J genes are TRBV11-2 and TRBJ2-7; no clear D. This CDR3 contains 13 residues. CDR1 and CDR2 from the germline V gene are SGHAT and FQNNGV. Deletions cut 1 base from V and 2 bases from J, with 6 bases between. CDR3 bases: TGTGCCAGCAGCTTAGGGTCAACCTACGAGCAGTACGTC. Its protein is CASSLGSTYEQYV.

This clonotype was observed a handful of times. This chain links TRBV4-1 with TRBJ2-3; D tentatively fits TRBD1 or TRBD2 (5 bases each). Trimming took off 4 bases at V and 2 bases at J, with 13 bases between the two ends. Per germline, CDR1 MGHRA and CDR2 YSYEKL. CDR3 length: 15 amino acids. CDR3 nucleotide sequence: TGCGCCAGCAGCCCCCGGGGCCTCAACACAGATACGCAGTATTTT. This codes for CASSPRGLNTDTQYF.

This clonotype was counted only a few times. CDR3 bases: TGTGCCAGCAGCGTAGTGGGGGGGAACACAGATACGCAGTATTTT. Protein: CASSVVGGNTDTQYF. V and J are TRBV9 and TRBJ2-3; 7 bases are a match to TRBD2. Germline CDR1 SGDLS, CDR2 YYNGEE. J gave up 2 bases and V 0 bases, and 3 bases lay outside the gene matches. The CDR3 length is 15 residues.

CDR3: CASLLDRALRQGPV. CDR3 nucleotides: TGTGCCAGCCTACTGGACAGGGCCCTCAGGCAAGGTCCCGTC. J is TRBJ2-7 and V is TRBV21-1; the table's D gene call, TRBD2, was not cross checked with the DNA. TRBV21-1 is a pseudogene locus. The CDR3 runs to 14 residues.

Many counts were recorded for this clonotype. The V gene is TRBV5-1, the J gene TRBJ1-1, with D tentatively TRBD1 (5 bases). The CDR3 has 14 amino acids. Germline CDR1 is SGHRS and CDR2 is YFSETQ. The ends were cut back, 3 bases at V and 2 bases at J, with 11 bases in the middle. This CDR3 is CASSSWDGNTEAFF. Here the CDR3 DNA reads TGCGCCAGCAGCTCTTGGGACGGAAACACTGAAGCTTTCTTT. Looking up the rest from reference TRBV5-1 and TRBJ1-1 gives the full variable domain: KAGVTQTPRYLIKTRGQQVTLSCSPISGHRSVSWYQQTPGQGLQFLFEYFSETQRNKGNFPGRFSGRQFSNSRSEMNVSTLELGDSALYLCASSSWDGNTEAFFGQGTRLTVV.